This TCR beta chain was identified during a study of beta chain features in type 1 diabetes. Overall study: Under 110,000,000 sorted cells were examined across all samples.

Every donor provided one heparinised blood draw, which averaged roughly 120 mL. cDNA synthesis used the whole RNA isolate, giving expressed TCRB sequences. Profiling relied on immunoSEQ multiplex PCR, and the TCRdb table lists in-frame clones only, not all of them. This repertoire shows approximately 160,000 clones, 10% found once; its top ten account for around 0.5%. Germline V gene sequence: CDR1 SQVTM, CDR2 ANQGSEA. V shed 3 bases, J shed 1 base, and the junction held 7 bases outside the gene matches. The CDR3 covers 15 residues. Study-level points and caveats: Moderately but significantly shorter TCRB CDR3s were found in Type 1 diabetes patients in all four CD4+ subsets. Type 1 diabetes patients had fewer VDJ junction insertions and more deletions.

This clone was seen ten or more times. Its target is unknown. The clonotype comes from a man aged 25-45 years with type 1 diabetes. This sequence joins TRBV29-1 and TRBJ2-7; 9 bases agree with TRBD2. The sample consisted of central memory CD4+ T cells from blood. The CDR3 coding sequence is TGCAGCGTTGACGGGGAACTAGCGGGTTCCTACGAGCAGTACTTC. This sequence encodes CSVDGELAGSYEQYF.